The present T cell receptor (beta chain) was sequenced within a study of neoadjuvant anti-PD-1 for oral cavity cancer. Whole-study context: Most patients had three to four biweekly doses of 3 mg/kg nivolumab before resection. Patients without progression received a fourth nivolumab dose around day 43, then surgical resection on days 50-56.

Study-wide points: PBMC Gini-index clonality exceeded responders' in non-responders post-nivolumab.

As for this clone: Its antigen is still unknown.

Here immunoSEQ multiplex PCR was the method, and the copy in TCRdb shows in-frame clones only, minus some. This repertoire shows 50,000 to 65,000 clones, around four fifths found once; its top ten account for roughly 2.6%. The germline V gene has CDR1 MNHNY and CDR2 SVGAGI (reference sequence). The CDR3 runs to 14 residues. V shed 8 bases, J shed 2 bases, and the junction held 6 bases outside the gene matches. The receptor was isolated from a person aged 35 to 85 with oral cavity squamous cell carcinoma. The V gene is TRBV6-6, the J gene TRBJ2-7, with 10 bases lining up with TRBD1. The sequencing here drew on PBMCs, taken before nivolumab (anti-PD-1) treatment. The CDR3 nucleotides read TGTGCCAGCGGCGGGACAGGGGCCACCTACGAGCAGTACTTC. This codes for CASGGTGATYEQYF.